One and the same sample provided the 16 T cell receptor beta chains below, sequenced in a study of blood T cells in healthy people across ages. Sample-barcoded 5' priming and a J-beta primer mix drove a second PCR of about 6 to 12 cycles. TCRdb analysed the 5' RACE reads with MiXCR anew, one entry per CDR3 protein. This table holds about 1.4 million distinct CDR3 sequences, around 55% found once. The sample was blood. Source of these receptors: a man aged 18 to 29 in good health.

This chain joins TRBV27 and TRBJ2-7, with TRBD1 as a possible D gene (5 bases). The V gene lost 6 bases and the J gene lost 2 bases, with 14 bases spanning the gap. From germline, CDR1 is MNHEY and CDR2 SMNVEV (reference sequence). The CDR3 extends over 14 amino acids. In DNA form, the CDR3 reads TGTGCCAGCAGCCATACAGGAGTTGCCTACGAGCAGTACTTC. Its protein is CASSHTGVAYEQYF.

This clonotype was detected many times. The V call is TRBV7-4, the J call TRBJ1-1; D not resolved. The germline V gene encodes CDR1 SGHVT and CDR2 SQSDAQ. The V end was cut by 11 bases, the J end by 12 bases, with 31 bases between. The CDR3 sequence is 15 residues long. The CDR3 spells CAGSCGVTVSGGTFF. Written as DNA, the CDR3 is TGTGCCGGATCCTGCGGGGTGACGGTCAGCGGAGGAACTTTCTTT.

The rearrangement uses TRBV3-1 and TRBJ1-2; no reliable D call. V shed 1 base and J shed 3 bases, with 9 bases lying between them. The CDR3 runs to 14 residues. The germline V gene has CDR1 LGHDT and CDR2 YNNKEL (reference sequence). CDR3 region: CASSQASVDYGYTF. The CDR3 DNA reads as TGTGCCAGCAGCCAAGCTTCAGTCGACTATGGCTACACCTTC.

The gene calls are TRBV20-1 and TRBJ2-6, with no clear D. The germline gives CDR1 DFQATT, CDR2 SNEGSKA (reference sequence). The CDR3 loop spans 17 amino acids. Deletions cut 5 bases from V and 0 bases from J, with 17 bases between. Here the CDR3 DNA reads TGCAGTGCTGCCCGTAACCTTAACTACTCTGGGGCCAACGTCCTGACTTTC. Translation gives CSAARNLNYSGANVLTF.

The V call is TRBV20-1, the J call TRBJ2-6; D is unresolved. Trimming took 0 bases from V and 5 from J, leaving 8 bases between them. CDR1 and CDR2 (germline): DFQATT, SNEGSKA (reference sequence). The CDR3 length is 14 residues. The CDR3 here is CSARDVSWANVLTF. CDR3 sequence (DNA): TGCAGTGCTAGAGATGTGAGTTGGGCCAACGTCCTGACTTTC.

The chain recombines TRBV6-5 with TRBJ2-1; D not resolved. This CDR3 contains 16 residues. The V gene's germline CDR1 is MNHEY and CDR2 SVGAGI. Deletions cut 4 bases from V and 1 base from J, with 14 bases between. CDR3 DNA sequence: TGTGCCAGCAGTTCGCTAGTTGGGGTTTCCTACAATGAGCAGTTCTTC. This gives the protein CASSSLVGVSYNEQFF.

This chain links TRBV15 with TRBJ1-1, with D perhaps matching TRBD1 (5 bases). CDR1 is LNHNV and CDR2 is YYDKDF in the germline V gene (reference sequence). This CDR3 is built from 16 residues. V dropped 1 base and J dropped 8 bases, with 20 bases sitting between them. The CDR3 loop is CATSRVVNPQDMEAFF. The CDR3, as DNA: TGTGCCACCAGCAGAGTAGTTAACCCACAGGACATGGAAGCTTTCTTT.

The gene calls are TRBV27 and TRBJ2-7, with D perhaps TRBD1 or TRBD2 (5 bases each). The J call may be mistaken, given a closer DNA end match to TRBJ2-5. The CDR3 length is 15 residues. CDR1 is MNHEY, CDR2 SMNVEV, per germline (reference sequence). DNA for the CDR3: TGTGCCAGCAGCACCGGGACCCCCACGACCGGGACCCAGTACTTC. Encoded protein: CASSTGTPTTGTQYF.

As DNA, the CDR3 is TGTGCCAGCAGTTACTCCTACAGGGAGGCAGCAGATACGCAGTATTTT. Protein product: CASSYSYREAADTQYF. This sequence joins TRBV6-6 and TRBJ2-3; D might be TRBD1 or TRBD2, each matching 6 bases. CDR3 length: 16 residues. Germline CDR1 reads MNHNY; CDR2 reads SVGAGI (reference sequence). Deletions cut 0 bases from V and 4 bases from J, with 14 bases between.

The chain is built from TRBV9 and TRBJ2-3, with unresolved D. The CDR3 runs 14 residues. Germline V gene sequence: CDR1 SGDLS, CDR2 YYNGEE. V shed 7 bases and J shed 4 bases, with 16 bases lying between them. CDR3 region: CASSDPRLPDTQYF. The CDR3 region has the DNA TGTGCCAGCTCGGATCCTCGACTCCCAGATACGCAGTATTTT.

The chain employs TRBV7-2 and TRBJ2-5; possible D gene TRBD1, 6 bases. With 5 bases removed from V and 5 bases from J, the gap between germline ends came to 18 bases. Germline V gene data show CDR1 as SGHTA and CDR2 as FQGNSA. The CDR3 sequence is 15 residues long. The CDR3 nucleotides read TGTGCCAGCAGCCCCAGGGGTGAGTCCCAGGAGACCCAGTACTTC. Residues: CASSPRGESQETQYF.

V gene TRBV12-3 or TRBV12-4 combines with J gene TRBJ2-5; D is perhaps TRBD1 or TRBD2 (5 bases each). The CDR3 runs to 14 residues. V lost 5 bases and J 5 bases, leaving 15 bases between the germline ends. CDR3 protein: CASSPTAWRETQYF. The CDR3 nucleotides are TGTGCCAGCAGTCCGACAGCGTGGAGGGAGACCCAGTACTTC.

The chain uses TRBV15 and TRBJ2-7, with no clear D. The germline CDR1 and CDR2 sequences are LNHNV and YYDKDF (reference sequence). The CDR3 spans 14 residues. Trimming pared 0 bases from V and 5 bases from J, leaving 11 bases between. The CDR3 spells CATSRESSYDEQYF. The CDR3 DNA follows: TGTGCCACCAGCAGAGAGTCATCTTACGACGAGCAGTACTTC.

The CDR3 is CASSSLQGPQETQYF. CDR3 in DNA: TGTGCCAGCAGTTCCCTACAGGGTCCGCAAGAGACCCAGTACTTC. The chain is built from TRBV6-1 and TRBJ2-5; D perhaps matches TRBD1 (6 bases). Trimming shortened V by 5 bases and J by 2 bases, and 15 bases separated the two germline ends. Per germline, CDR1 MNHNS and CDR2 SASEGT. The CDR3 is made up of 15 amino acids.

The table lists this clonotype with many counts. The chain carries TRBV9 and TRBJ2-5, with D uncertain. The germline gives CDR1 SGDLS, CDR2 YYNGEE. The CDR3 runs to 15 residues. Trimming removed 0 bases from V and 2 bases from J, with 11 bases in between. CDR3 residues: CASSVVDGVQETQYF. CDR3 nucleotide sequence: TGTGCCAGCAGCGTAGTGGACGGAGTGCAAGAGACCCAGTACTTC.

The V and J genes are TRBV20-1 and TRBJ1-1, with 11 bases fitting TRBD1. This CDR3 has 16 residues. The V gene's germline CDR1 is DFQATT and CDR2 SNEGSKA (reference sequence). The V segment lost 5 bases and the J segment 1 base; nucleotides outside the gene matches: 9. The CDR3 reads CSAFSGTGGTNTEAFF. Here the CDR3 DNA reads TGCAGTGCTTTCTCCGGGACAGGGGGTACGAACACTGAAGCTTTCTTT.